This T cell receptor (beta chain) emerged from a study of early stage breast cancer tumors. CDR1 and CDR2 from the germline V gene are SGHRS and YFSETQ. V shed 5 bases, J shed 4 bases, and the junction held 4 bases outside the gene matches. This CDR3 is built from 15 residues. Clones were sequenced by immunoSEQ multiplex PCR, and TCRdb holds only the in-frame ones, with some missing. The data hold about 58,000 clones, with more than 60% observed a single time. J is TRBJ2-1 and V is TRBV5-1; 12 nucleotides agree with TRBD1. The receptor comes from a person aged 25 to 40 with breast cancer. Sequenced input: blood. As DNA, the CDR3 is TGCGCCAGCAGGTGGGACAGGGGGCGTTACAATGAGCAGTTCTTC. Encoded protein: CASRWDRGRYNEQFF.